This TCR beta chain comes out of a study of shared clonotypes between healthy human individuals (dated by TCRdb to 2020 to 2021). In terms of the full investigation: Three men and two women, aged 18 to 49 years, made up the cohort. The study deeply sequenced blood TCR repertoires of about 5 healthy adults to estimate repertoire size and the extent of clonotype sharing between individuals. To increase sequencing depth and limit assay-specific biases, TCR repertoire library preparation and sequencing were carried out by different laboratories using diverse techniques. Per donor, leukapheresis produced somewhere between about 0.85 and 8.9 billion PBMCs. Overall study outcomes, separate from this receptor: Based on pairwise subsampling, the degree of clonotype sharing among donors was expected to be affected by sequencing depth. The genetic and exposure-history diversity represented was limited by the small number of donors. Sampling was restricted to blood, and TCR repertoires in tissue are likely to differ from TCR repertoires in blood.

Donors were healthy HIV-negative adults with no recently reported acute infections or vaccinations. All donors were Caucasian adults living in Nashville, Tennessee, USA. For unsorted samples, about 90 million PBMCs were counted, and genomic DNA was extracted using the QIAamp DNA Blood Mini kit. After blood collection by leukapheresis, PBMCs were isolated using Ficoll-Histopaque density gradient centrifugation and then cryopreserved in the vapor phase of liquid nitrogen. The CDR3 starts with the cysteine, ends with the phenylalanine, and has 16 residues. Here the CDR3 DNA is all that survives: 48 bases in frame from base 1. Per the germline V gene (reference sequence), GTSNPN is the CDR1 and SVGIG is the CDR2. Using the deep immunoSEQ assay, TCR CDR3 regions were amplified from genomic DNA by multiplex PCR. Extracted genomic DNA from each cell subset was spread evenly across all wells of several immunoSEQ 96-well plates, with each plate serving as a replicate. For unsorted PBMC, roughly 300 ng of genomic DNA, equivalent to around 33,000 T cell genomes, went into each replicate PCR. Genomic DNA from unsorted PBMC was sequenced over ten immunoSEQ deep assay plates. Purified libraries were measured with a Qubit 3.0 fluorometer, size-checked on a Bioanalyzer 2100, and measured again with the KAPA Library Quantification kit. Each immunoSEQ 96-well plate was sequenced on its own single-read 150-cycle Illumina NextSeq 550 flow cell. Turning to the authors' computational methods: The immunoSEQ output contained only junctional sequences without quality scores, so filtering could not match that applied to full-length reads. Sequences were annotated with PyIR, a Python wrapper for IgBLAST v1.9, using IMGT germline references to assign V/J genes and CDR3. Any read was removed if the V/J assignment was weak (E-value above 1e-6), the CDR3 was missing, or the read contained stop codons, out-of-frame junctions, or ambiguous translated residues. V3J clonotypes were defined as sequences sharing an identical inferred V gene, J gene, and CDR3 amino acid sequence. Percentage overlap between repertoires was computed as shared unique clonotypes divided by the size of the smaller repertoire. Three approaches were used to assess repertoire richness: RTK rarefaction, the Chao1 estimator, and Recon v2.1 estimates of unobserved clonotypes. What TCRdb holds here is the immuneACCESS table cut down to in-frame rearrangements. Part of the clones is not present; checked against another copy, under half of the missing clones reflect an unresolved V gene, and the others are unexplained. That table furnishes V, J and clone size, whereas the DNA furnished D and trimming. Counted in this sample were 450,000 to 500,000 clones; about 72% of them appeared once. The ten top clones hold around 11% of the sample.

As for this clone: Its antigen is unknown. Nothing much larger sits one base from this clone, and base qualities are not available.

Sequenced sample: PBMCs. The chain is assembled from TRBV30 and TRBJ2-7; 13 of the junction bases match TRBD2. This sequence was found in a woman in her 40s in good health. Some clones in this sample may be carry-over from other donors' samples. CDR3 reads: CARTSGSEGGDYEQYF. The DNA sequence reads TGTGCAAGGACTAGCGGGAGTGAGGGTGGAGATTACGAGCAGTACTTC.